The 25 T cell receptor beta chains below all came from one sample that was sequenced in a study of cytomegalovirus exposure and HLA in healthy donors. Assay: immunoSEQ multiplex PCR; the TCRdb copy retains only in-frame clones and omits some. The sample lists approximately 97,000 clones; about 94% were seen once. The sequencing input was PBMCs. Receptors were obtained from a woman younger than 35 in good health and CMV-seronegative.

The chain carries TRBV7-3 and TRBJ2-1; TRBD2 matches at 11 bases. Looked up from germline, CDR1 is SGHTA and CDR2 is FQGTGA. CDR3 length: 15 residues. J was trimmed by 3 bases and V by 5 bases; bases with no gene match: 3. The DNA for the CDR3 is TGTGCCAGCAGCCCAGGGACTAGCGGCTACAATGAGCAGTTCTTC. Translated: CASSPGTSGYNEQFF.

V usage is TRBV30 and J usage is TRBJ2-5; D possibly corresponds to TRBD1 (5 bases). The J call may not be correct, given that the DNA end is closer to TRBJ2-7. The CDR3 spans 13 residues. Germline CDR1 reads GTSNPN; CDR2 reads SVGIG (reference sequence). In DNA, the CDR3 is TGTGCCTGGATGCGAACAGGAAGATACGAGCAGTACTTC. Translating it yields CAWMRTGRYEQYF.

Details on this clone: One end of the junction varies from germline; a read error may be responsible. The gene calls are TRBV25-1 and TRBJ1-2; possibly TRBD1 for D (5 bases). This CDR3 comprises 11 residues. Germline-derived CDR1 and CDR2 are MGHDK and SYGVNS. CDR3: CASSEGHPTVF. CDR3 DNA: TGTGCCAGCAGTGAGGGCCACCCGACAGTCTTC.

The rearrangement joins TRBV6-1 to TRBJ2-5; TRBD2 agrees at 9 bases. CDR3 length: 14 amino acids. Losses at the gene ends were 6 bases for V and 5 bases for J; bases not matched to a gene: 7. Germline lookup yields CDR1 MNHNS and CDR2 SASEGT. The CDR3 DNA is TGTGCCAGCAGGGGGACTAGCAGGCATGAGACCCAGTACTTC. Residues: CASRGTSRHETQYF.

This clone was seen only a few times. The chain links TRBV2 to TRBJ2-7; 10 bases are a match to TRBD1. CDR1 SNHLY and CDR2 FYNNEI come from the germline V gene. The CDR3 is made up of 12 amino acids. The trim removed 4 bases at V and 6 bases at J, leaving 0 bases unmatched. The CDR3 protein is CASSGTGGEQYF. CDR3 in DNA: TGTGCCAGCAGTGGGACAGGGGGCGAGCAGTACTTC.

V usage is TRBV25-1 and J usage is TRBJ2-1, with D possibly matching TRBD2 (5 bases). The CDR3 is made up of 14 amino acids. V was trimmed by 4 bases and J by 4 bases, leaving 11 bases between them. Germline V gene lookup returns CDR1 MGHDK and CDR2 SYGVNS. The CDR3 DNA follows: TGTGCCAGCAGTGGGGTCGGGGATTACAATGAGCAGTTCTTC. It is translated as CASSGVGDYNEQFF.

The rearrangement links TRBV7-8 to TRBJ1-4, with a tentative D call TRBD1 (6 bases). The germline V gene has CDR1 SGHVS and CDR2 FQNEAQ. The length of the CDR3 is 14 residues. The V end was cut by 4 bases, the J end by 5 bases, with 11 bases between. The CDR3 coding sequence is TGTGCCAGCAGCTACGACAGGAGAAATGAAAAACTGTTTTTT. As protein: CASSYDRRNEKLFF.

The rearrangement joins TRBV28 to TRBJ1-4; maybe TRBD1 (5 bases). The CDR3 contains 14 residues. V gave up 2 bases and J gave up 7 bases, with 11 bases separating them. Germline loops: CDR1 MDHEN, CDR2 SYDVKM. The chain's CDR3 is CASSLVRVREKLFF. For the CDR3, the DNA is TGTGCCAGCAGTTTAGTCAGGGTTCGTGAAAAACTGTTTTTT.

The rearrangement joins TRBV6-5 to TRBJ2-7; 7 nucleotides agree with TRBD2. Germline CDR1 is MNHEY and CDR2 is SVGAGI. The J segment lost 2 bases and the V segment lost 3 bases, leaving 10 bases of the junction unmatched. This CDR3 contains 16 residues. Here the CDR3 DNA reads TGTGCCAGCAGTTATTCCTTCCTAGCGGCCACCTACGAGCAGTACTTC. This translates into CASSYSFLAATYEQYF.

The chain employs TRBV7-9 and TRBJ2-7, with D hard to call. There are 12 residues in the CDR3. Trimming stripped 5 bases from V and 0 bases from J, with 5 bases between. Germline V gene sequence: CDR1 SEHNR, CDR2 FQNEAQ (reference sequence). This chain's CDR3 is CASSPSSYEQYF. CDR3 in DNA: TGTGCCAGCAGCCCGAGCTCCTACGAGCAGTACTTC.

V is TRBV10-1 and J is TRBJ1-4, with 7 bases lining up with TRBD1. V shed 2 bases, J shed 4 bases, and the junction held 4 bases outside the gene matches. From germline, CDR1 is WNHNN and CDR2 SYGVQD (reference sequence). The length of the CDR3 is 15 residues. The CDR3 loop is CASSERGPGNEKLFF. The CDR3 DNA reads TGCGCCAGCAGTGAGAGGGGGCCTGGTAATGAAAAACTGTTTTTT.

This rearrangement joins TRBV11-2 to TRBJ1-1; D remains ambiguous. V was pared by 4 bases and J by 4 bases, with 16 bases between. Germline CDR1 and CDR2: SGHAT and FQNNGV. The CDR3 has 15 amino acids. The CDR3 reads CASSSRGDRATEAFF. The CDR3 nucleotides read TGTGCCAGCAGCTCCCGGGGTGATAGGGCCACTGAAGCTTTCTTT.

The rearrangement links TRBV27 to TRBJ1-2, with a possible D match to TRBD1 (6 bases). Germline values: CDR1 MNHEY, CDR2 SMNVEV (reference sequence). The CDR3 runs to 15 residues. Trimming took 3 bases from V and 5 from J, leaving 16 bases between them. This CDR3 is CASSFSGDIFYGYTF. CDR3 DNA sequence: TGTGCCAGCAGTTTCTCAGGGGATATTTTTTATGGCTACACCTTC.

The chain carries TRBV11-2 and TRBJ1-1; 7 positions agree with TRBD1. Germline values: CDR1 SGHAT, CDR2 FQNNGV. V was pared by 5 bases and J by 1 base, with 10 bases of the junction left unmatched. The CDR3 covers 16 residues. In nucleotides, the CDR3 is TGTGCCAGCAGCGCTAGGCCCTGGGACAGGAACACTGAAGCTTTCTTT. This translates into CASSARPWDRNTEAFF.

The chain links TRBV5-1 to TRBJ2-1, with 9 bases fitting TRBD1. The germline gives CDR1 SGHRS, CDR2 YFSETQ. Germline trimming cut 3 bases from V and 5 bases from J; bases unmatched to any gene: 0. CDR3 length: 13 residues. The CDR3 DNA sequence: TGCGCCAGCAGCTGGGACAGGGACAATGAGCAGTTCTTC. Translated, it gives CASSWDRDNEQFF.

The rearrangement links TRBV18 to TRBJ2-5; D might be TRBD1 (5 bases). Germline V lookup: CDR1 KGHSH, CDR2 LQKENI. Trimming removed 0 bases from V and 2 bases from J, with 7 bases in between. The CDR3 length is 14 residues. The CDR3 protein is CASSPPGEQETQYF. CDR3 coding DNA: TGTGCCAGCTCACCACCAGGGGAACAAGAGACCCAGTACTTC. The variable domain in full, completed from reference TRBV18 and TRBJ2-5, reads NAGVMQNPRHLVRRRGQEARLRCSPMKGHSHVYWYRQLPEEGLKFMVYLQKENIIDESGMPKERFSAEFPKEGPSILRIQQVVRGDSAAYFCASSPPGEQETQYFGPGTRLLVL.

The J gene is TRBJ2-7, the V gene TRBV6-5, with a tentative D call TRBD1 (6 bases). V lost 6 bases, J lost 7 bases, and 22 bases lay in between. Germline V gene lookup returns CDR1 MNHEY and CDR2 SVGAGI. This CDR3 comprises 15 residues. The CDR3 DNA reads as TGTGCCAGCAGAACTACATTCAGGGGTGTGGGGGAGCAGTACTTC. Protein product: CASRTTFRGVGEQYF.

V usage is TRBV29-1 and J usage is TRBJ1-2; D is perhaps TRBD1 (6 bases). CDR3 length: 15 residues. Trimming removed 4 bases from V and 3 bases from J, with 18 bases in between. Germline loops: CDR1 SQVTM, CDR2 ANQGSEA. CDR3 nucleotide sequence: TGCAGCGTTGCGGGCGTACAGGGAAAGGACTATGGCTACACCTTC. This sequence encodes CSVAGVQGKDYGYTF.

The chain uses TRBV5-4 and TRBJ2-1; 8 bases map to TRBD2. CDR3 length: 17 amino acids. V dropped 5 bases and J dropped 0; count of bases not matched to a gene: 10. From germline, CDR1 is SGHNT and CDR2 YYREEE (reference sequence). DNA of the CDR3: TGTGCCAGCAGGTCCCCGAGCGGGGGACCCTCCTACAATGAGCAGTTCTTC. It is translated as CASRSPSGGPSYNEQFF.

The genes are TRBV19 and TRBJ1-2; D is uncertain. The germline gives CDR1 LNHDA, CDR2 SQIVND (reference sequence). The V and J ends lost 1 base and 0 bases respectively, with 9 bases between them. CDR3 length: 15 residues. In DNA, the CDR3 is TGTGCCAGTAGTATAGGGGCAGAAGCTAACTATGGCTACACCTTC. Translating it yields CASSIGAEANYGYTF.

This rearrangement joins TRBV7-6 to TRBJ2-2, with D maybe TRBD2 (5 bases). V lost 5 bases and J 4 bases, leaving 20 bases between the germline ends. The CDR3 totals 17 residues. Germline V gene sequence: CDR1 SGHVS, CDR2 FNYEAQ. The CDR3 spells CASSHGRNASGTGELFF. As DNA, the CDR3 is TGTGCCAGCAGCCATGGGAGAAATGCGAGTGGCACCGGGGAGCTGTTTTTT.

The CDR3 here is CASRRTLLGDGYTF. DNA of the CDR3: TGTGCCAGCCGACGCACCTTATTAGGAGATGGCTACACCTTC. This chain joins TRBV7-8 and TRBJ1-2; D not certain. The CDR3 sequence is 14 residues long. Germline V gene lookup returns CDR1 SGHVS and CDR2 FQNEAQ. V lost 8 bases and J lost 6, with 19 bases in between.

This chain uses TRBV19 with TRBJ1-1; a weak D match, TRBD1 (6 bases). The length of the CDR3 is 13 residues. Trimming removed 9 bases from V and 6 bases from J, with 17 bases in between. Germline loops: CDR1 LNHDA, CDR2 SQIVND (reference sequence). The CDR3: CASNEQGDPEAFF. For the CDR3, the DNA is TGTGCCAGCAACGAACAGGGTGACCCTGAAGCTTTCTTT.

This rearrangement joins TRBV5-1 to TRBJ2-1; D might be TRBD1 (6 bases). From germline, CDR1 is SGHRS and CDR2 YFSETQ. CDR3 length: 12 residues. V lost 7 bases and J lost 10, with 15 bases in between. CDR3 in amino acids: CASGNREREQFF. CDR3 nucleotide sequence: TGCGCCAGCGGAAACAGGGAGCGGGAGCAGTTCTTC.

The rearrangement uses TRBV5-6 and TRBJ2-7; TRBD1 might be the D (5 bases). From germline, CDR1 is SGHDT and CDR2 YYEEEE. Trimming removed 6 bases at V and 4 bases at J, with 17 bases between. The CDR3 spans 14 residues. The CDR3 DNA is TGTGCCAGCACCCCCGGAGTAGGGGTTTACGAGCAGTACTTC. Amino acids: CASTPGVGVYEQYF.